This TCR beta chain appears in the sequencing data of a study of blood T cell repertoires in COVID-19. The protocol was immunoSEQ multiplex PCR, while the TCRdb copy is restricted to in-frame clones and leaves out a portion. The repertoire consists of about 300,000 clones, with roughly 90% occurring once and the leading ten covering 1.5% to 2%. V dropped 2 bases and J dropped 6 bases, with 13 bases sitting between them. Germline V gene lookup returns CDR1 LGHDT and CDR2 YNNKEL (reference sequence). There are 14 residues in the CDR3. This receptor was obtained from a woman in her thirties or forties who had recovered from COVID-19. The rearrangement uses TRBV3-1 (or the pseudogene TRBV3-2) and TRBJ1-1; D is possibly TRBD1 (6 bases). Sample: PBMCs or T cells enriched from blood (not recorded which). The CDR3 sequence is CASSQLGGNAEAFF. The DNA for the CDR3 is TGTGCCAGCAGCCAATTAGGGGGAAACGCTGAAGCTTTCTTT.